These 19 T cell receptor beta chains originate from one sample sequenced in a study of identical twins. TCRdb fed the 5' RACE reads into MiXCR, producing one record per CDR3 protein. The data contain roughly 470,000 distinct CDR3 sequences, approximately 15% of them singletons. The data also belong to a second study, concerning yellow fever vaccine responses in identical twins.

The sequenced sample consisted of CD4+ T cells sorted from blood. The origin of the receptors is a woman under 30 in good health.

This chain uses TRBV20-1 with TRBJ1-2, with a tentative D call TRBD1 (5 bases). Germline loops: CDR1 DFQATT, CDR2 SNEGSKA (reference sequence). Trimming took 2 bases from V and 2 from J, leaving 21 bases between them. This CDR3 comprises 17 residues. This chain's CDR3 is CSARSLRSGIPNYGYTF. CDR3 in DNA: TGCAGTGCTAGAAGCCTCCGGTCAGGGATCCCCAACTATGGCTACACCTTC.

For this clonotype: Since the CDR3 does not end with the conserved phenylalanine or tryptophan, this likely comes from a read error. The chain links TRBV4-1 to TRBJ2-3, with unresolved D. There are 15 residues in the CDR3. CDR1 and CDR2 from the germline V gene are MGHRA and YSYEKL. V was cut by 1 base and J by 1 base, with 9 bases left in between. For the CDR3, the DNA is TGCGCCAGCAGCCAAGTGGTAGCAGGCACAGATACGCAGTATTAT. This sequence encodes CASSQVVAGTDTQYY.

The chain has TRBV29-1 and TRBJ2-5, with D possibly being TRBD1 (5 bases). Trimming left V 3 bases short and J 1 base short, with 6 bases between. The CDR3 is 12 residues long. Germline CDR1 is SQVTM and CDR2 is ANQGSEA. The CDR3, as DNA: TGCAGCGTTGACAGGGTCCAAGAGACCCAGTACTTC. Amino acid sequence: CSVDRVQETQYF. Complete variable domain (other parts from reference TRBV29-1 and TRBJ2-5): SAVISQKPSRDICQRGTSLTIQCQVDSQVTMMFWYRQQPGQSLTLIATANQGSEATYESGFVIDKFPISRPNLTFSTLTVSNMSPEDSSIYLCSVDRVQETQYFGPGTRLLVL.

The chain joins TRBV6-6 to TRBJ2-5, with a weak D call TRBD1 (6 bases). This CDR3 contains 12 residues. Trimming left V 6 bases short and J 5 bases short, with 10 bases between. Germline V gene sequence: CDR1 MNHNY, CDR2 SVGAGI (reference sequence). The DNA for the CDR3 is TGTGCCAGCAGACAGGGCTTGGAGACCCAGTACTTC. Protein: CASRQGLETQYF.

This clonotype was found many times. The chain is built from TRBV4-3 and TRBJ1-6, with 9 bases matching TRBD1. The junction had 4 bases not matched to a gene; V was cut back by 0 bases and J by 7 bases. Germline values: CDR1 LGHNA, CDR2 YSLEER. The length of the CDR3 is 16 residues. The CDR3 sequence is CASSQDRDRVNSPLHF. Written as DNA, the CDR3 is TGCGCCAGCAGCCAAGATCGGGACAGGGTGAATTCACCCCTCCACTTT.

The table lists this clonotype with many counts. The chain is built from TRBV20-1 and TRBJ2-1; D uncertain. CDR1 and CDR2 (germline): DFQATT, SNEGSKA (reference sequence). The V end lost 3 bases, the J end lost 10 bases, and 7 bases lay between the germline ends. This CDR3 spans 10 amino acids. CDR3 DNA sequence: TGCAGTGCTAGGGTGGCGGAGCAGTTCTTC. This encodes CSARVAEQFF.

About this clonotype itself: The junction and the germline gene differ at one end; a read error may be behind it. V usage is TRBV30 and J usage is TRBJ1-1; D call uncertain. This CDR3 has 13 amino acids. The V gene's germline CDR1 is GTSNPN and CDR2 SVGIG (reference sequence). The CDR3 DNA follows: TGTGCCTGGAGTGCTGATTTGAAGACTGAAGCTTTCTTT. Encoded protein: CAWSADLKTEAFF.

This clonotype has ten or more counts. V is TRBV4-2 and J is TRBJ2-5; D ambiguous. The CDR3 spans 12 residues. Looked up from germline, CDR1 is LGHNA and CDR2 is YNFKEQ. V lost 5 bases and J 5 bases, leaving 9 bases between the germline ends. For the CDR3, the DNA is TGTGCCAGCAGCAACAACCGGGAGACCCAGTACTTC. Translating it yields CASSNNRETQYF.

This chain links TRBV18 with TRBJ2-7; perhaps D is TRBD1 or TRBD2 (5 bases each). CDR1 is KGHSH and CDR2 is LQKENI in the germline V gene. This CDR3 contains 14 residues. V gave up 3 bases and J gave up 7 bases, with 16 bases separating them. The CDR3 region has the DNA TGTGCCAGCTCACCGGGGGACGGGCGAGGAGAGCAGTACTTC. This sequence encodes CASSPGDGRGEQYF.

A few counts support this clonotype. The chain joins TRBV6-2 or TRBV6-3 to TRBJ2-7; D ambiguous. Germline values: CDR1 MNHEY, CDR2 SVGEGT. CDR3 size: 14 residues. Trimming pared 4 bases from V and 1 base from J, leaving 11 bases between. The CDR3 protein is CASSSRLRSYEQYF. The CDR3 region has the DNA TGTGCCAGCAGTTCGAGGCTCCGATCCTACGAGCAGTACTTC.

As DNA, the CDR3 is TGTGCCAGCAGTGAAGGTCAAGGACTATATAACGGGGAGCTGTTTTTT. It encodes CASSEGQGLYNGELFF. This chain connects TRBV2 to TRBJ2-2; D is possibly TRBD2 (6 bases). This CDR3 contains 16 residues. Germline-derived CDR1 and CDR2 are SNHLY and FYNNEI. Trimming took off 1 base at V and 7 bases at J, with 16 bases between the two ends.

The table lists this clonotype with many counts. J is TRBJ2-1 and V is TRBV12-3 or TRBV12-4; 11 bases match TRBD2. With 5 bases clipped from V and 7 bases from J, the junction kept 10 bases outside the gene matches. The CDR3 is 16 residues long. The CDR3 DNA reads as TGTGCCAGCAGTCCGTTAGCGGGGGGGAGGAGGAATGAGCAGTTCTTC. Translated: CASSPLAGGRRNEQFF.

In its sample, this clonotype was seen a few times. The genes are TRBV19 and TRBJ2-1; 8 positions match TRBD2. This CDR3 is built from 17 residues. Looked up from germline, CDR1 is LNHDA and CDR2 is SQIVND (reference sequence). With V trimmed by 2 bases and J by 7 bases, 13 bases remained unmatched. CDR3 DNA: TGTGCCAGTAGTATATTTGCGACGAGACTAGCGCGGAATGAGCAGTTCTTC. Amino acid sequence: CASSIFATRLARNEQFF.

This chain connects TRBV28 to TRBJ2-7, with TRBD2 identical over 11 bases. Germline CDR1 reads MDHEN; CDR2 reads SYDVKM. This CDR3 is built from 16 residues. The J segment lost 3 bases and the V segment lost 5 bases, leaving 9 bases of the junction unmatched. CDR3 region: CASSPAPGTSGYEQYF. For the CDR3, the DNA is TGTGCCAGCAGTCCCGCACCGGGGACTAGCGGCTACGAGCAGTACTTC.

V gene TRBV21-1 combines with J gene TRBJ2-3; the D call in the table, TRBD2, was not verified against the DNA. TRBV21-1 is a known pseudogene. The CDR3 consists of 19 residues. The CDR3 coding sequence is TGTGCCAGCAGCAAAGTTACCTCTGGGGTAGCGGGAGCCGGCGATACGCAGTATTTT. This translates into CASSKVTSGVAGAGDTQYF.

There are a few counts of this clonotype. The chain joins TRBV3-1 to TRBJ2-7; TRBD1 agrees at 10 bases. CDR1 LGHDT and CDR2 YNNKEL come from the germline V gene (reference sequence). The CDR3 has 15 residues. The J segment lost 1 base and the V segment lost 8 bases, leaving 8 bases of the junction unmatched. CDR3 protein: CASHPGTGVSYEQYF. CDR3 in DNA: TGTGCCAGCCATCCCGGGACAGGGGTGTCCTACGAGCAGTACTTC.

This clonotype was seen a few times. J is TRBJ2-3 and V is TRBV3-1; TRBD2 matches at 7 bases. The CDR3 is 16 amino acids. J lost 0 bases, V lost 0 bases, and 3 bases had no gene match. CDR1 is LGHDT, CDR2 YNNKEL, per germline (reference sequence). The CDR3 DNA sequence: TGTGCCAGCAGCCAAGATATGCGGGGGAGCACAGATACGCAGTATTTT. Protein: CASSQDMRGSTDTQYF.

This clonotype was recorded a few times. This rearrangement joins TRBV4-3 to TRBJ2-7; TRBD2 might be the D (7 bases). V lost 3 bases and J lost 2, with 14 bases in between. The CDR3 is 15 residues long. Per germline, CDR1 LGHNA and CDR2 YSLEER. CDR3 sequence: CASSQEGGTAYEQYF. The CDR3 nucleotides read TGCGCCAGCAGCCAGGAGGGGGGGACCGCCTACGAGCAGTACTTC.

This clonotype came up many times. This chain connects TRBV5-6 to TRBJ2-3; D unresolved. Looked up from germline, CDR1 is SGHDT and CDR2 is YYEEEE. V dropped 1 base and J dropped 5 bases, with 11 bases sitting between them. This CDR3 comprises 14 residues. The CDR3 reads CASSLRPRGDTQYF. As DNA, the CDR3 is TGTGCCAGCAGCTTGCGCCCTCGAGGAGATACGCAGTATTTT.